This is a list of T cell receptor beta chains from one sample in a study of blood T cell repertoires in COVID-19. This table comes from immunoSEQ multiplex PCR, and its TCRdb copy is limited to in-frame clones, with some not included. The sample shows roughly 250,000 clones, around 81% of them seen only once. The sequencing input was peripheral blood. These TCRs come from a woman aged 55-70 years with active or convalescent COVID-19. CDR3s include the opening cysteine and the closing phenylalanine or tryptophan. A D gene is named only where the DNA matches it firmly. Where a row states a size, it is once, few, many or the class of an expanded clone; other rows omit it.

v_call	j_call	d_call	clone_size	cdr3_aa	cdr3_nt
TRBV28	TRBJ2-3	TRBD1	-	CASSFQGATDTQYF	TGTGCCAGCAGTTTCCAGGGGGCTACAGATACGCAGTATTTT
TRBV4-2	TRBJ1-2	TRBD1	once	CASSQGQGQIYYGYTF	TGTGCCAGCAGCCAAGGTCAGGGACAGATATACTATGGCTACACCTTC
TRBV15	TRBJ1-1	-	-	CATSSDRSEHTEAFF	TGTGCCACCAGCAGCGACAGGTCGGAACACACTGAAGCTTTCTTT
TRBV9	TRBJ2-2	-	-	CASSGLQGSGELFF	TGTGCCAGCAGCGGACTCCAGGGGTCCGGGGAGCTGTTTTTT
TRBV9	TRBJ1-6	-	-	CASSVDITENSPLHF	TGTGCCAGCAGCGTCGATATTACAGAGAATTCACCCCTCCACTTT
TRBV19	TRBJ2-3	-	-	CASSLRDTQYF	TGTGCCAGTAGTCTCCGGGATACGCAGTATTTT
TRBV4-2	TRBJ2-3	-	once	CASSQDRASTQYF	TGTGCCAGCAGCCAAGATCGAGCTTCGACGCAGTATTTT
TRBV28	TRBJ1-1	TRBD1	-	CASSLTGWRDTEAFF	TGTGCCAGCAGTTTGACAGGGTGGCGTGACACTGAAGCTTTCTTT
TRBV3-1/TRBV3-2	TRBJ2-1	TRBD2	-	CASSQGLAGMYNEQFF	TGTGCCAGCAGCCAAGGACTAGCGGGGATGTACAATGAGCAGTTCTTC
TRBV6-5	TRBJ2-1	-	-	CASSYPPGGNEQFF	TGTGCCAGCAGTTACCCTCCCGGGGGAAATGAGCAGTTCTTC
TRBV18	TRBJ1-2	-	-	CASSRESRTNYGYTF	TGTGCCAGCTCAAGGGAGTCCCGTACCAACTATGGCTACACCTTC
TRBV14	TRBJ1-3	-	-	CASSQLQGGPGNTIYF	TGTGCCAGCAGCCAGCTACAGGGAGGGCCTGGAAACACCATATATTTT
TRBV7-8	TRBJ1-1	-	-	CASSLASYRVLLTEAFF	TGTGCCAGCAGCTTAGCCAGCTACAGGGTGTTGTTAACTGAAGCTTTCTTT
TRBV5-6	TRBJ1-4	TRBD1	-	CASSSYRGAGEKLFF	TGTGCCAGCAGCTCGTACAGGGGGGCAGGTGAAAAACTGTTTTTT
TRBV7-9	TRBJ2-5	TRBD2	-	CASSRLGLAQETQYF	TGTGCCAGCAGCCGCCTGGGACTAGCGCAAGAGACCCAGTACTTC
TRBV6-6	TRBJ1-1	-	-	CASSYSGENTEAFF	TGTGCCAGCAGTTACTCAGGAGAGAACACTGAAGCTTTCTTT
TRBV4-3	TRBJ2-7	-	-	CASSQSATGRAYEQYF	TGCGCCAGCAGCCAATCCGCCACAGGGCGAGCCTACGAGCAGTACTTC
TRBV7-9	TRBJ2-7	TRBD2	once	CASSLAASGGKYEQYF	TGTGCCAGCAGCTTAGCGGCTAGCGGGGGGAAGTACGAGCAGTACTTC
TRBV19	TRBJ2-1	TRBD2	-	CASRSRASGGNEQFF	TGTGCCAGTAGGAGTCGGGCTAGCGGGGGCAATGAGCAGTTCTTC
TRBV27	TRBJ2-3	TRBD2	-	CASSLRGERSDTQYF	TGTGCCAGCAGTTTACGGGGGGAAAGGTCAGATACGCAGTATTTT
TRBV9	TRBJ1-6	-	-	CASSAIGDNSPLHF	TGTGCCAGCAGTGCCATCGGGGATAATTCACCCCTCCACTTT
TRBV5-4	TRBJ2-2	TRBD2	-	CASSRGLAGTNTGELFF	TGTGCCAGCAGCCGGGGACTAGCGGGGACGAACACCGGGGAGCTGTTTTTT
TRBV5-6	TRBJ1-2	-	-	CASSLYTGSRLYGYTF	TGTGCCAGCAGCCTCTATACAGGGTCTCGACTCTATGGCTACACCTTC
TRBV28	TRBJ2-7	-	-	CASNPMDTLYEQYF	TGTGCCAGCAACCCAATGGACACCCTCTACGAGCAGTACTTC
TRBV7-8	TRBJ2-7	TRBD2	-	CASSLGTSGGQYSYEQYF	TGTGCCAGCAGCTTAGGGACTAGCGGGGGGCAATACTCCTACGAGCAGTACTTC
TRBV18	TRBJ2-2	-	-	CASSPSGLRGDTGELFF	TGTGCCAGCTCACCCAGCGGCCTCCGCGGGGATACCGGGGAGCTGTTTTTT
TRBV4-2	TRBJ2-7	TRBD2	-	CASSQDTGGAYEQYF	TGTGCCAGCAGCCAAGATACCGGGGGGGCCTACGAGCAGTACTTC
TRBV19	TRBJ1-1	-	-	CASSPTGTLNTEAFF	TGTGCCAGTAGCCCTACAGGGACCTTGAACACTGAAGCTTTCTTT
TRBV6-6	TRBJ1-1	-	once	CASRRNVDTEAFF	TGTGCCAGCAGGAGAAATGTGGACACTGAAGCTTTCTTT
TRBV18	TRBJ2-5	TRBD2	-	CASSPARGGAWETQYF	TGTGCCAGCTCACCGGCTCGCGGGGGGGCCTGGGAGACCCAGTACTTC
TRBV7-3	TRBJ1-2	-	-	CASSPRPGWGGYTF	TGTGCCAGCAGCCCACGCCCGGGATGGGGTGGCTACACCTTC
TRBV24-1	TRBJ1-2	TRBD1	-	CATSDPGGYGYTF	TGTGCCACCAGTGATCCAGGGGGCTATGGCTACACCTTC
TRBV9	TRBJ1-1	-	once	CASSVEGAMNTEAFF	TGTGCCAGCAGCGTAGAAGGGGCTATGAACACTGAAGCTTTCTTT
TRBV6-4	TRBJ1-1	-	-	CASSDSRGGATGMNTEAFF	TGTGCCAGCAGTGACTCGAGGGGGGGCGCAACGGGGATGAACACTGAAGCTTTCTTT
TRBV7-3	TRBJ1-1	-	few	CASSREGASTEAFF	TGTGCCAGCAGCCGAGAAGGAGCGAGCACTGAAGCTTTCTTT
TRBV5-8	TRBJ2-3	TRBD2	-	CASSSGTSGGGTDTQYF	TGTGCCAGCAGCTCCGGGACTAGCGGGGGGGGGACAGATACGCAGTATTTT
TRBV6-2/TRBV6-3	TRBJ2-5	-	-	CASSYPRGTETQYF	TGTGCCAGCAGTTACCCGAGGGGGACCGAGACCCAGTACTTC
TRBV3-1/TRBV3-2	TRBJ2-6	TRBD2	-	CASSPHSGGLSSGANVLTF	TGTGCCAGCAGCCCCCATAGCGGGGGGCTGAGCTCTGGGGCCAACGTCCTGACTTTC
TRBV6-5	TRBJ2-1	-	-	CAITGTPSHEQFF	TGTGCCATAACCGGGACTCCGAGCCATGAGCAGTTCTTC
TRBV6-1	TRBJ2-5	TRBD2	-	CASSEPSGATMETQYF	TGTGCCAGCAGTGAACCTAGCGGGGCGACGATGGAGACCCAGTACTTC
TRBV10-1	TRBJ1-2	-	-	CASSDREPNGYTF	TGCGCCAGCAGTGACAGGGAACCGAATGGCTACACCTTC
TRBV2	TRBJ1-1	-	-	CAGWDSLRKTEAFF	TGTGCCGGATGGGACTCCTTGCGGAAGACTGAAGCTTTCTTT
TRBV3-1/TRBV3-2	TRBJ2-5	TRBD1	-	CASSRWDSGQETQYF	TGTGCCAGCAGCCGATGGGACAGCGGACAAGAGACCCAGTACTTC